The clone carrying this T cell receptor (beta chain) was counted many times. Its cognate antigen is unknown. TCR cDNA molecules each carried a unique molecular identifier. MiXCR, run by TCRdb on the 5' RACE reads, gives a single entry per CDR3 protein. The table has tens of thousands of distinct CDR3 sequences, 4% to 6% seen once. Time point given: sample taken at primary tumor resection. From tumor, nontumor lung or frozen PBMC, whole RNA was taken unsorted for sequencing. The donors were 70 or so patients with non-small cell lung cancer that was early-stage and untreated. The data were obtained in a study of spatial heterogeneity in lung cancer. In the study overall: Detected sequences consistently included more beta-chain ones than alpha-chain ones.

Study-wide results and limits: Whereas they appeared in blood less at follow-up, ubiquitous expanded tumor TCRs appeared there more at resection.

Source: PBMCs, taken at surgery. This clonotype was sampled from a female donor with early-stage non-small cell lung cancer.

For the CDR3, the DNA is TGTGCCAGCAGTTATCTCTCTGGGGCCAACGTCCTGACTTTC. It specifies CASSYLSGANVLTF. J is TRBJ2-6 and V is TRBV5-6; no firm D call. V lost 5 bases and J 0 bases, leaving 6 bases between the germline ends. The CDR3 spans 14 residues. CDR1 and CDR2 (germline): SGHDT, YYEEEE.